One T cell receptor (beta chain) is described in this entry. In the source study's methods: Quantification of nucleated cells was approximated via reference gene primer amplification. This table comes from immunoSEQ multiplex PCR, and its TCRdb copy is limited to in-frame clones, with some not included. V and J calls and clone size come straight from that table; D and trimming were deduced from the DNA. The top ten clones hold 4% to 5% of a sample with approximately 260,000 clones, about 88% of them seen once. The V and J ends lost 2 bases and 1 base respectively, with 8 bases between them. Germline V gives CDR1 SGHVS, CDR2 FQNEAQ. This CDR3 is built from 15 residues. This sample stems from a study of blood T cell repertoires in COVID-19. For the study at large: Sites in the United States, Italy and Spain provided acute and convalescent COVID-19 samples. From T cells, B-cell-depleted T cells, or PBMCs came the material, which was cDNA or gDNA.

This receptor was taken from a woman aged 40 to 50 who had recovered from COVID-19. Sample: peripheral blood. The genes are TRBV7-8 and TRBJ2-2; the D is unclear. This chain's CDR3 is CASSLNRMNTGELFF. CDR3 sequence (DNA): TGTGCCAGCAGCTTAAACAGAATGAACACCGGGGAGCTGTTTTTT.